This T cell receptor (beta chain) was profiled in a study of OX40 agonist ivuxolimab in advanced cancers. General study results and limits: Researchers did not determine the expanded peripheral T cells' antigen specificity.

This table comes from immunoSEQ multiplex PCR, and its TCRdb copy is limited to in-frame clones, with some not included. In the table there are about 21,000 clones, about 80% of which are singletons. In regard to this clone: Its antigen is not identified.

Germline CDR1 is SGHNT and CDR2 is YYREEE (reference sequence). The CDR3 consists of 16 residues. The ends were cut back, 0 bases at V and 7 bases at J, with 18 bases in the middle. The rearrangement joins TRBV5-4 to TRBJ2-3; D uncertain. This sample comprised CD4+ or CD8+ T cells sorted from blood, obtained in a trial of the OX40 agonist ivuxolimab. This sequence was found in an adult with an advanced solid tumor such as melanoma, head and neck, liver or kidney cancer. The CDR3 nucleotides are TGTGCCAGCAGCTTGGGGGTAGACCTTGTTTTGAATACGCAGTATTTT. This codes for CASSLGVDLVLNTQYF.